This section outlines one TCR beta chain sequence together with its context. Its antigen is unidentified. It was with random hexamers that roughly 0.5 to 1 ug RNA was reverse transcribed. TCRdb reprocessed the immunoSEQ multiplex PCR reads with MiXCR, giving one entry per CDR3 protein. Altogether hundreds of thousands of distinct CDR3 sequences are present, 90% to 97% being singletons, with the ten largest covering 0.095% to 0.12%. Negative isolation was used for CD8+ and CD4+ T cells, and FACS enrichment was applied to TEMRA cells. These data are taken from a study of CD8 T cells in Susac syndrome. Study results and limitations: The CD4+ T cell repertoires in Susac syndrome did not show any clonal expansion.

CDR3 length: 13 amino acids. Per the germline V gene, CDR1 is LGHDT and CDR2 is YNNKEL (reference sequence). The V end lost 4 bases, the J end lost 2 bases, and 7 bases lay between the germline ends. The sequenced sample consisted of CD4+ T cells from PBMCs. The clonotype comes from a human donor with Susac syndrome. The chain recombines TRBV3-1 with TRBJ2-3, with D possibly TRBD2 on 5 matching bases. CDR3 amino acids: CASSREFTDTQYF. The CDR3 bases are TGTGCCAGCAGCCGGGAGTTCACAGATACGCAGTATTTT.